This passage covers 19 T cell receptor beta chains from one sample sequenced in a study of blood T cell repertoires in COVID-19. Method: immunoSEQ multiplex PCR; TCRdb's copy keeps in-frame clones and lacks some. The sample shows 400,000 or so clones, 80% to 90% of them seen only once. The sequenced material came from PBMCs or T cells enriched from blood (not recorded which). The receptors stem from a man aged 25-45 years who had recovered from COVID-19.

V gene TRBV7-9 combines with J gene TRBJ2-7; TRBD1 aligns across 8 bases. In germline, CDR1 is SEHNR, CDR2 FQNEAQ (reference sequence). This CDR3 contains 16 residues. The V segment lost 5 bases and the J segment 4 bases; nucleotides outside the gene matches: 13. In DNA form, the CDR3 reads TGTGCCAGCAGCCGCCAAGTCCCAGGGGGCCAGTACGAGCAGTACTTC. Translated: CASSRQVPGGQYEQYF.

J is TRBJ2-7 and V is TRBV3-1 (or the pseudogene TRBV3-2); 10 positions agree with TRBD2. Germline values: CDR1 LGHDT, CDR2 YNNKEL (reference sequence). The CDR3 has 12 amino acids. Losses at the gene ends were 2 bases for V and 13 bases for J; bases not matched to a gene: 5. As DNA, the CDR3 is TGTGCCAGCAGCCAAAAGGGACTAGCGCTATACTTC. Protein product: CASSQKGLALYF.

The rearrangement links TRBV5-1 to TRBJ1-2; 8 nucleotides agree with TRBD1. Germline loops: CDR1 SGHRS, CDR2 YFSETQ. CDR3 length: 15 amino acids. Germline trimming cut 2 bases from V and 7 bases from J; bases unmatched to any gene: 10. The CDR3 coding sequence is TGCGCCAGCAGCTTCTCCTCGACAGGGGAGTTTGGCTACACCTTC. Translation gives CASSFSSTGEFGYTF.

Remarks on this clone: Additional DNA sequences in this sample encode the identical CDR3. V gene TRBV29-1 combines with J gene TRBJ2-5; 12 bases are shared with TRBD2. The CDR3 extends over 13 amino acids. V trimming: 6 bases; J trimming: 4 bases; junction bases outside the gene matches: 3. CDR1 is SQVTM, CDR2 ANQGSEA, per germline. CDR3 in amino acids: CSVRLAGAETQYF. The CDR3 DNA reads as TGCAGCGTAAGACTAGCGGGAGCAGAGACCCAGTACTTC.

The gene calls are TRBV18 and TRBJ2-3; possibly TRBD2 for D (5 bases). V was trimmed by 4 bases and J by 4 bases, leaving 9 bases between them. Germline CDR1 reads KGHSH; CDR2 reads LQKENI. This CDR3 is built from 13 residues. DNA of the CDR3: TGTGCCAGCTCACTACTAGGATCAGATACGCAGTATTTT. Its translation is CASSLLGSDTQYF.

V and J are TRBV7-2 and TRBJ1-1, with D perhaps TRBD1 (6 bases). Per the germline V gene, CDR1 is SGHTA and CDR2 is FQGNSA. Trimming took off 0 bases at V and 8 bases at J, with 13 bases between the two ends. This CDR3 is 14 amino acids long. The DNA for the CDR3 is TGTGCCAGCAGCTTAGCCACGGGGGGCCGGGAAGCTTTCTTT. As protein: CASSLATGGREAFF.

This chain uses TRBV6-5 with TRBJ2-2, with TRBD2 identical over 7 bases. The CDR3 extends over 16 amino acids. Germline V lookup: CDR1 MNHEY, CDR2 SVGAGI. V dropped 4 bases and J dropped 4; count of bases not matched to a gene: 9. CDR3 in DNA: TGTGCCAGCAGTTCTTTACGGGGGGTGGTCACCGGGGAGCTGTTTTTT. It translates to CASSSLRGVVTGELFF.

The V and J genes are TRBV5-6 and TRBJ1-3; no clear D. There are 14 residues in the CDR3. Germline-derived CDR1 and CDR2 are SGHDT and YYEEEE. Trimming stripped 1 base from V and 4 bases from J, with 9 bases between. CDR3 sequence reads: CASSLSGKGNTIYF. The CDR3, as DNA: TGTGCCAGCAGCTTGAGCGGGAAAGGAAACACCATATATTTT.

This chain connects TRBV10-2 to TRBJ1-5; D uncertain. Deletions cut 4 bases from V and 7 bases from J, with 11 bases between. Germline CDR1 and CDR2: WSHSY and SAAADI. The CDR3 runs 13 residues. The CDR3 sequence: CASSVREGQPQHF. CDR3 DNA sequence: TGCGCCAGCAGTGTACGGGAAGGCCAGCCCCAGCATTTT.

The rearrangement uses TRBV19 and TRBJ1-2; D might be TRBD1 (5 bases). Germline V gives CDR1 LNHDA, CDR2 SQIVND (reference sequence). Between the trimmed V and J ends, which lost 8 bases and 1 base, there was a span of 11 bases. The CDR3 has 13 amino acids. For the CDR3, the DNA is TGTGCCAGTGGGTTGACAGTTAACTATGGCTACACCTTC. Its protein product is CASGLTVNYGYTF.

In its sample, this clone was seen once. The chain couples TRBV7-2 to TRBJ2-1; 10 bases fit TRBD1. Germline V lookup: CDR1 SGHTA, CDR2 FQGNSA. The CDR3 spans 17 residues. Unmatched junction bases numbered 11, after V lost 5 bases and J lost 4 bases. Written as DNA, the CDR3 is TGTGCCAGCAGCCCACAGAGCGGGACAGGGGTATACAATGAGCAGTTCTTC. Translation gives CASSPQSGTGVYNEQFF.

The chain uses TRBV4-1 and TRBJ2-4; TRBD2 might be the D (5 bases). The CDR3 length is 15 residues. Trimming removed 1 base at V and 4 bases at J, with 11 bases between. Germline-derived CDR1 and CDR2 are MGHRA and YSYEKL. The CDR3 spells CASSQAQEAKNIQYF. The CDR3 DNA reads as TGCGCCAGCAGCCAAGCCCAGGAGGCTAAAAACATTCAGTACTTC.

This sequence joins TRBV10-1 and TRBJ1-1, with TRBD1 identical over 10 bases. J lost 11 bases, V lost 3 bases, and 6 bases had no gene match. The CDR3 is 13 residues long. The germline V gene encodes CDR1 WNHNN and CDR2 SYGVQD (reference sequence). The CDR3 DNA sequence: TGCGCCAGCAGTGAAGGGACAGGGGAAAGGGCTTTCTTT. Translation gives CASSEGTGERAFF.

The DNA for the CDR3 is TGTGCCAGTAGTACGGTTCAGGGGGCTAATGAAAAACTGTTTTTT. This translates into CASSTVQGANEKLFF. The V gene is TRBV19, the J gene TRBJ1-4; 7 nucleotides line up with TRBD1. CDR1 is LNHDA, CDR2 SQIVND, per germline (reference sequence). Losses at the gene ends were 4 bases for V and 3 bases for J; bases not matched to a gene: 5. The CDR3 extends over 15 amino acids.

This clone appeared once. This sample also contains other DNA sequences that code for the same CDR3. The genes are TRBV2 and TRBJ2-7; 7 bases line up with TRBD1. Germline trimming cut 8 bases from V and 3 bases from J; bases unmatched to any gene: 1. The CDR3 consists of 11 residues. CDR1 SNHLY and CDR2 FYNNEI come from the germline V gene. The CDR3 DNA sequence: TGTGCCAGCCGACAGGGCTACGAGCAGTACTTC. This translates into CASRQGYEQYF.

The chain carries TRBV7-8 and TRBJ2-3; 13 bases fit TRBD2. The trim removed 5 bases at V and 4 bases at J, leaving 6 bases unmatched. From germline, CDR1 is SGHVS and CDR2 FQNEAQ. This CDR3 has 16 residues. CDR3 DNA sequence: TGTGCCAGCAGCATCGGGACTAGCGGGAATGCAGATACGCAGTATTTT. It translates to CASSIGTSGNADTQYF.

This clone showed up just once. This chain joins TRBV5-1 and TRBJ2-3, with D tentatively TRBD2 (6 bases). Germline V lookup: CDR1 SGHRS, CDR2 YFSETQ. The CDR3 is 16 residues long. V gave up 1 base and J gave up 0 bases, with 12 bases separating them. The CDR3 sequence: CASSLSTSSSTDTQYF. CDR3 DNA: TGCGCCAGCAGCTTGTCTACTAGCAGTAGCACAGATACGCAGTATTTT.

The chain couples TRBV21-1 to TRBJ1-4. TRBV21-1 is a recognized pseudogene. There are 16 residues in the CDR3. This CDR3 reads CASSCHLMRVHEKLFF. For the CDR3, the DNA is TGTGCCAGCAGCTGCCACCTAATGCGAGTGCATGAAAAACTGTTTTTT.

The V call is TRBV19, the J call TRBJ1-6; possible D gene TRBD1, 5 bases. The CDR3 is 15 residues long. V lost 7 bases to trimming and J lost 6 bases, with 16 bases between them. Looked up from germline, CDR1 is LNHDA and CDR2 is SQIVND (reference sequence). CDR3 residues: CASNLGQGSNSPLHF. DNA for the CDR3: TGTGCCAGTAACCTCGGGCAGGGAAGTAATTCACCCCTCCACTTT.